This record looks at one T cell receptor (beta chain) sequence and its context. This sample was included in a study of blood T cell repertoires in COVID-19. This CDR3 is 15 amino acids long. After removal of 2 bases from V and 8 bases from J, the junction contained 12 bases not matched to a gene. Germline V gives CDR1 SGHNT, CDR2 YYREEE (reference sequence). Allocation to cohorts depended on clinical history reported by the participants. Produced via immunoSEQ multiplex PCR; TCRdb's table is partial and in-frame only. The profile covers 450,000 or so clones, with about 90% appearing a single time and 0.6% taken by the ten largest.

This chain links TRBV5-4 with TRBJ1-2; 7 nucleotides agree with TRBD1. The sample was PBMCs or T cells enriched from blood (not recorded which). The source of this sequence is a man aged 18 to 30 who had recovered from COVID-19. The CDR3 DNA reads TGTGCCAGCAGCTTAACTAGACAGGGCGGGGGGGGCTACACCTTC. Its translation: CASSLTRQGGGGYTF.